The clone carrying this TCR beta chain came up once. The antigen is undetermined. This sample was included in a study of T cell repertoires in aging, cancer and after chemotherapy. Study at large: The whole study produced a dataset of some 9 million TCR reads. Broader study findings: Median generation probability rose over the chemotherapy interval in each cancer cohort, suggesting rebound thymic output.

Rearranged V-D-J TRB sequences were amplified with a mixed TRB-A/B primer pool. TCRdb reprocessed the multiplex PCR reads with MiXCR, giving one entry per CDR3 protein. This sample carries fewer than 5,500 distinct CDR3 sequences, 64% of them seen once, and the ten largest clones take 25% to 30%. CDR1 and CDR2 from the germline V gene are SEHNR and FQNEAQ (reference sequence). There are 16 residues in the CDR3. Trimming removed 4 bases at V and 8 bases at J, with 21 bases between. Peripheral blood genomic DNA, not sorted cells or RNA, was the template. The gene calls are TRBV7-9 and TRBJ2-1; a weak D match, TRBD1 (7 bases). The sample taken for sequencing was blood. The TCR comes from a human donor with a solid tumor. DNA of the CDR3: TGTGCCAGCAGCTCCCCGGTCGGGGCAGGGGGGTATGAGCAGTTCTTC. Translation: CASSSPVGAGGYEQFF. The whole variable domain, filled in from reference TRBV7-9 and TRBJ2-1, reads DTGVSQNPRHKITKRGQNVTFRCDPISEHNRLYWYRQTLGQGPEFLTYFQNEAQLEKSRLLSDRFSAERPKGSFSTLEIQRTEQGDSAMYLCASSSPVGAGGYEQFFGPGTRLTVL.